Included here is one TCR beta chain sequence, with context. The T cells that were sequenced for TCR beta were CD8+ and CD4+ cells from blood. Healthy donors served as the controls. They were matched for age and sex. TEMRA cells were FACS-enriched, and CD8+ and CD4+ T cells were isolated negatively. The entry originates in a study of CD8 T cells in Susac syndrome. Reverse transcription used about 0.5 to 1 ug RNA and random hexamers. Coverage of TCR beta CDR3 amplification by immunoSEQ multiplex PCR extended to 54 Vbeta and 13 Jbeta. Using its own MiXCR run on the immunoSEQ multiplex PCR reads, TCRdb lists one record per CDR3 protein. The data hold tens of thousands of distinct CDR3 sequences, with approximately 94% observed a single time. The specimen was CD8+ T cells from PBMCs. The clonotype comes from a human donor in good health.

CDR3: CASSSRLDREANEKLFF. The DNA of the CDR3 is TGTGCCAGCAGCTCCCGCCTGGACAGGGAAGCTAATGAAAAACTGTTTTTT. This chain links TRBV11-2 with TRBJ1-4; 8 positions match TRBD1. The germline gives CDR1 SGHAT, CDR2 FQNNGV. The CDR3 has 17 amino acids. The V and J ends lost 4 bases and 3 bases, in that order; junction bases with no gene match: 10.